This is a list of T cell receptor beta chains from one sample in a study of blood T cell repertoires in COVID-19. Profiling relied on immunoSEQ multiplex PCR, and the TCRdb table lists in-frame clones only, not all of them. The profile shows about 190,000 clones, nearly 90% of them singletons. Sequencing was performed on peripheral blood. Source of these receptors: a man in his sixties with active or convalescent COVID-19. The CDR3 runs from the conserved cysteine through the conserved F or W.

length	J	V	CDR3
15	TRBJ2-2	TRBV27	CASSLENRGGGELFF
17	TRBJ2-6	TRBV6-6	CASSRGQGASGANVLTF
16	TRBJ1-2	TRBV3-1/TRBV3-2	CASSQDLPGGGGGYTF
15	TRBJ1-3	TRBV6-5	CASTGQGFSGNTIYF
14	TRBJ1-2	TRBV5-6	CASSSQGAVGGYTF
14	TRBJ1-6	TRBV27	CASRGSSYNSPLHF
16	TRBJ1-1	TRBV27	CASSSGQGAPGTEAFF
16	TRBJ1-3	TRBV7-9	CASSLGGQGGGNTIYF
12	TRBJ2-3	TRBV2	CASHSGPPRQYF
14	TRBJ2-7	TRBV19	CASSMGQGAYEQYF
11	TRBJ2-3	TRBV2	CASGEADTQYF
14	TRBJ2-7	TRBV6-5	CASSYGRSSYEQYF
13	TRBJ1-2	TRBV19	CASSIDRAGGYTF
16	TRBJ2-2	TRBV14	CASSQIGRGASGELFF
11	TRBJ2-1	TRBV5-8	CASSSYNEQFF
16	TRBJ1-4	TRBV7-9	CASSSSGTGTHEKLFF
15	TRBJ2-7	TRBV6-5	CATQRQTGGSYEQYF
13	TRBJ2-5	TRBV5-1	CANKLYPRETQYF
14	TRBJ1-2	TRBV5-1	CASSLDGGAYGYTF
15	TRBJ2-1	TRBV11-2	CASSYRQSSYNEQFF
15	TRBJ1-5	TRBV27	CASSLSGTADQPQHF
16	TRBJ2-3	TRBV7-9	CASSSGQTYRTDTQYF